The rows below give T cell receptor beta chains drawn from one sample of a study of cytomegalovirus exposure and HLA in healthy donors. Clones were read by immunoSEQ multiplex PCR, and TCRdb kept only the in-frame ones, dropping some. The sample yields approximately 150,000 clones, roughly four fifths seen once. The specimen was PBMCs. These receptors originate from a man aged 18 to 29 in good health and CMV-seronegative. CDR3s include the opening cysteine and the closing phenylalanine or tryptophan. D genes are given only for firm matches. Not every row has a clone size; where given, it reads once, few, many or a size class.

abundance	v_gene	j_gene	d_gene	CDR3aa	CDR3nt
-	TRBV9	TRBJ1-2	-	CASSVDLEEGYTF	TGTGCCAGCAGCGTAGACCTAGAGGAGGGCTACACCTTC
-	TRBV5-1	TRBJ1-1	TRBD1	CASSLLGQGNTEAFF	TGCGCCAGCAGCTTGTTGGGACAGGGGAACACTGAAGCTTTCTTT
-	TRBV27	TRBJ1-3	TRBD1	CASSPGQGSGNTIYF	TGTGCCAGCAGCCCTGGACAGGGCTCTGGAAACACCATATATTTT
-	TRBV19	TRBJ2-1	TRBD2	CASSSSGGPMGNEQFF	TGTGCCAGTAGCAGCAGCGGGGGGCCAATGGGGAATGAGCAGTTCTTC
-	TRBV19	TRBJ2-1	TRBD2	CASRLAAIYNEQFF	TGTGCCAGCCGACTAGCGGCTATCTACAATGAGCAGTTCTTC
-	TRBV6-1	TRBJ2-1	TRBD2	CASSTGLAGYNEQFF	TGTGCCAGCAGTACGGGACTAGCGGGTTACAATGAGCAGTTCTTC
-	TRBV9	TRBJ2-3	-	CASSSLRGTSTDTQYF	TGTGCCAGCAGCTCCCTCCGGGGTACCAGCACAGATACGCAGTATTTT
-	TRBV28	TRBJ1-5	TRBD1	CARYDRVSNQPQHF	TGTGCCAGGTACGACAGGGTAAGCAATCAGCCCCAGCATTTT
-	TRBV19	TRBJ2-1	-	CASSPWTVYNEQFF	TGTGCCAGTAGTCCGTGGACAGTCTACAATGAGCAGTTCTTC
-	TRBV5-8	TRBJ2-1	TRBD2	CASSFEGGRWYNEQFF	TGTGCCAGCAGCTTTGAAGGCGGGAGATGGTACAATGAGCAGTTCTTC
-	TRBV2	TRBJ2-3	-	CASSTPPDYADTDTQYF	TGTGCCAGCTCAACTCCCCCAGACTATGCAGACACAGATACGCAGTATTTT
few	TRBV28	TRBJ1-1	-	CASSSQGRGFTEAFF	TGTGCCAGCAGTTCCCAGGGGAGGGGGTTCACTGAAGCTTTCTTT
-	TRBV29-1	TRBJ2-5	-	CSVEGGRQETQYF	TGCAGCGTTGAAGGGGGCAGGCAAGAGACCCAGTACTTC
-	TRBV28	TRBJ1-1	TRBD1	CASSPRQGARTEAFF	TGTGCCAGCAGTCCTCGACAGGGGGCGAGAACTGAAGCTTTCTTT
-	TRBV14	TRBJ1-1	-	CASSQADRRYNLAEAFF	TGTGCCAGCAGCCAAGCAGACAGGCGGTACAATCTAGCTGAAGCTTTCTTT
-	TRBV7-9	TRBJ2-7	-	CASSLGTGLKEQYF	TGTGCCAGCAGCTTAGGTACAGGGCTAAAAGAGCAGTACTTC
-	TRBV11-3	TRBJ2-5	-	CASSVYGEETQYF	TGTGCCAGCAGTGTCTACGGAGAAGAGACCCAGTACTTC
-	TRBV4-1	TRBJ2-1	-	CASGRAGYYNEQFF	TGCGCCAGCGGACGGGCAGGGTACTACAATGAGCAGTTCTTC
-	TRBV28	TRBJ1-5	-	CASSLGQGNQPQHF	TGTGCCAGCAGTTTGGGGCAGGGCAATCAGCCCCAGCATTTT
-	TRBV27	TRBJ2-2	TRBD1	CASSLGQGPTGELFF	TGTGCCAGCAGTTTGGGACAGGGACCAACCGGGGAGCTGTTTTTT
once	TRBV9	TRBJ2-1	TRBD2	CASNRGSGGRGEQFF	TGTGCCAGCAACCGAGGGTCGGGGGGGAGGGGTGAGCAGTTCTTC
few	TRBV4-1	TRBJ1-1	-	CASSQAAGGTEAFF	TGCGCCAGCAGCCAAGCGGCAGGTGGAACTGAAGCTTTCTTT
-	TRBV30	TRBJ2-1	TRBD1	CAWRVPGGYEQFF	TGTGCCTGGAGGGTTCCAGGGGGCTATGAGCAGTTCTTC
-	TRBV5-6	TRBJ2-3	-	CASSLWGGGPTDTQYF	TGTGCCAGCAGCTTGTGGGGAGGGGGTCCCACAGATACGCAGTATTTT
-	TRBV11-2	TRBJ1-1	-	CASSLRRASNTEAFF	TGTGCCAGCAGCTTGAGGAGGGCCTCGAACACTGAAGCTTTCTTT
-	TRBV19	TRBJ1-1	-	CASSIGAGAFF	TGTGCCAGTAGTATTGGAGCCGGAGCTTTCTTT
-	TRBV7-9	TRBJ2-1	TRBD1	CSSSSTYGTGVLVF	TGTTCCAGCAGCTCCACCTACGGGACAGGGGTATTGGTCTTC
-	TRBV27	TRBJ1-3	-	CASKSGRNTIYF	TGTGCCAGCAAGAGTGGGAGGAACACCATATATTTT
-	TRBV10-2	TRBJ2-7	TRBD1	CASSYVTGYEQYF	TGCGCCAGCAGCTACGTGACAGGGTACGAGCAGTACTTC
-	TRBV9	TRBJ2-3	TRBD2	CASSVNQREITDTQYF	TGTGCCAGCAGCGTAAACCAGCGGGAGATAACAGATACGCAGTATTTT
-	TRBV6-4	TRBJ2-1	-	CASSGEAGYNEQFF	TGTGCCAGCAGTGGGGAGGCGGGTTACAATGAGCAGTTCTTC
-	TRBV30	TRBJ2-2	TRBD2	CAWSQGTSGLNTGKLFF	TGTGCCTGGAGTCAAGGGACTAGCGGACTGAACACCGGGAAGCTGTTTTTT
once	TRBV9	TRBJ1-1	-	CASSVGSHAGDAFF	TGTGCCAGCAGCGTAGGAAGCCACGCAGGGGACGCTTTCTTT
-	TRBV6-1	TRBJ2-7	-	CASSEVGSSYEQYF	TGTGCCAGCAGTGAAGTAGGGAGCTCCTACGAGCAGTACTTC
-	TRBV5-4	TRBJ2-3	TRBD2	CASSRTSGRVDTQYF	TGTGCCAGCAGCCGGACTAGCGGGAGGGTAGATACGCAGTATTTT
-	TRBV7-8	TRBJ2-2	TRBD1	CASSPWTGNTGELFF	TGTGCCAGCAGCCCTTGGACAGGGAACACCGGGGAGCTGTTTTTT
once	TRBV29-1	TRBJ1-4	-	CSVMTAYNEKLFF	TGCAGCGTGATGACAGCTTATAATGAAAAACTGTTTTTT
-	TRBV25-1	TRBJ2-5	TRBD2	CASSALAGQETQYF	TGTGCCAGCAGTGCCCTAGCGGGACAAGAGACCCAGTACTTC
-	TRBV27	TRBJ2-7	TRBD2	CASSLLAGVGEQYF	TGTGCCAGCAGTTTACTAGCGGGAGTAGGAGAGCAGTACTTC
-	TRBV7-2	TRBJ2-7	TRBD1	CASSLRSGTGNYEQYF	TGTGCCAGCAGCCTCCGCTCCGGGACAGGGAATTACGAGCAGTACTTC
-	TRBV15	TRBJ2-4	TRBD2	CATSILAGVENIQYF	TGTGCCACCAGCATATTAGCGGGAGTAGAAAACATTCAGTACTTC